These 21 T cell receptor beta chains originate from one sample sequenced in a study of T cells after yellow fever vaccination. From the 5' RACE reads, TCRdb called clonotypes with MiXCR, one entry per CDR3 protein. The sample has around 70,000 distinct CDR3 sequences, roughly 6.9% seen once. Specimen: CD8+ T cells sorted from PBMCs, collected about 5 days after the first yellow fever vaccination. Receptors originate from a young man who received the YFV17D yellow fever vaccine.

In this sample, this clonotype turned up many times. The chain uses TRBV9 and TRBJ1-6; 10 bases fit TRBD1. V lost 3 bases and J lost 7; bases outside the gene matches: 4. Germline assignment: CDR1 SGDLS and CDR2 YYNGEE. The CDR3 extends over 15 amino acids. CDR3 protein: CASSAGDRGNSPLHF. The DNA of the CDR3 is TGTGCCAGCAGCGCCGGGGACAGGGGAAATTCACCCCTCCACTTT.

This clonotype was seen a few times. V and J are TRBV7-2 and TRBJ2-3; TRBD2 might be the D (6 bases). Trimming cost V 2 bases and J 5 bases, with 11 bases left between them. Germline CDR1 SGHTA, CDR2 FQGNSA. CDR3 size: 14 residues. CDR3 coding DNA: TGTGCCAGCAGCTTATGGGGAGGTAGAGATACGCAGTATTTT. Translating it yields CASSLWGGRDTQYF.

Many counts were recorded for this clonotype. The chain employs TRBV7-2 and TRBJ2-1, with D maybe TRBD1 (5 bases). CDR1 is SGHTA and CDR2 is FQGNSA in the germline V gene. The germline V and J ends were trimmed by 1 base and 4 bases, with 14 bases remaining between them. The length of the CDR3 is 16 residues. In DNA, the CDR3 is TGTGCCAGCAGCTTAGAAGGGGTCAGGTTATACAATGAGCAGTTCTTC. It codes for CASSLEGVRLYNEQFF. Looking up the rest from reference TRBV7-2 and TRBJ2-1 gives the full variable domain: GAGVSQSPSNKVTEKGKDVELRCDPISGHTALYWYRQSLGQGLEFLIYFQGNSAPDKSGLPSDRFSAERTGGSVSTLTIQRTQQEDSAVYLCASSLEGVRLYNEQFFGPGTRLTVL.

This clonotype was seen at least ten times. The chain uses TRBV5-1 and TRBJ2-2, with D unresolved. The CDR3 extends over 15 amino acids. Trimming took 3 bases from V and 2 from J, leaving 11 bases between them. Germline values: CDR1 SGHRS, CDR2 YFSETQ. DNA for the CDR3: TGCGCCAGCAGCTCCACAAGGCACAACACCGGGGAGCTGTTTTTT. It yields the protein CASSSTRHNTGELFF.

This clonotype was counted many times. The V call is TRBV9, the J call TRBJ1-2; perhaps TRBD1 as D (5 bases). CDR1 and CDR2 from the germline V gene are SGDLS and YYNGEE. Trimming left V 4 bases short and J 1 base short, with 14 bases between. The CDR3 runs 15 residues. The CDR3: CASSPSGGGNYGYTF. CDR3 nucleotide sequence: TGTGCCAGCAGCCCTTCCGGGGGGGGTAACTATGGCTACACCTTC.

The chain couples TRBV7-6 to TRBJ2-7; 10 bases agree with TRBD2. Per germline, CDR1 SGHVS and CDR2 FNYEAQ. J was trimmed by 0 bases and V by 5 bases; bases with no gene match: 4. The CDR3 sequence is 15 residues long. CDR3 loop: CASSLSGGPSYEQYF. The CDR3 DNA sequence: TGTGCCAGCAGCCTTAGCGGGGGGCCCTCCTACGAGCAGTACTTC.

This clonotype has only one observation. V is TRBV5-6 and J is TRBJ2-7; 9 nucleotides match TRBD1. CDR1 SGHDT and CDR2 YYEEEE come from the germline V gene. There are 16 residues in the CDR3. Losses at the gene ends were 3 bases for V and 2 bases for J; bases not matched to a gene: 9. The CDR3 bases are TGTGCCAGCAGCTCCGGGGACAGGGACCGCCCCTACGAGCAGTACGTC. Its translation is CASSSGDRDRPYEQYV.

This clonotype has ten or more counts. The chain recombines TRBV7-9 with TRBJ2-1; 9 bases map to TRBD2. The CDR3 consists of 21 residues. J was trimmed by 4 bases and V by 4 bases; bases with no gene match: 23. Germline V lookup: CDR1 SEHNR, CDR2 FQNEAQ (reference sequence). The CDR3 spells CASSSPRPGTDLAGTYNEQFF. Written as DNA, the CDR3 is TGTGCCAGCAGCTCACCAAGGCCCGGGACAGATCTAGCGGGGACTTACAATGAGCAGTTCTTC.

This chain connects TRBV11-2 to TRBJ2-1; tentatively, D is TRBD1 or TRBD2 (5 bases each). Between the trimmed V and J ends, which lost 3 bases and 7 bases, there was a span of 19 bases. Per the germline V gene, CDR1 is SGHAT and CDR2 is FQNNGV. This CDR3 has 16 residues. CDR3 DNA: TGTGCCAGCAGCTTCCAGGGACCAAGTTTTGATAATGAGCAGTTCTTC. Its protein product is CASSFQGPSFDNEQFF.

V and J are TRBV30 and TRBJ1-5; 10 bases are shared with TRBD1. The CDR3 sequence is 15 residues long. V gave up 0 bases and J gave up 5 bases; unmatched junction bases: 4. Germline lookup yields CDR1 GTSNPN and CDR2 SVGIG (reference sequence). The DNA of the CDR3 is TGTGCCTGGAGTGTATGGGGGACAGGGGATCAGCCCCAGCATTTT. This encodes CAWSVWGTGDQPQHF.

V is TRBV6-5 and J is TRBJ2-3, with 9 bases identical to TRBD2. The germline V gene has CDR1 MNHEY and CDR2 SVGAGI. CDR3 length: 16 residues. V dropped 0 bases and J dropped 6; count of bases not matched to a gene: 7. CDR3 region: CASSYSRRGGQDTQYF. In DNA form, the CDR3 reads TGTGCCAGCAGTTACTCGCGGCGGGGGGGCCAGGATACGCAGTATTTT.

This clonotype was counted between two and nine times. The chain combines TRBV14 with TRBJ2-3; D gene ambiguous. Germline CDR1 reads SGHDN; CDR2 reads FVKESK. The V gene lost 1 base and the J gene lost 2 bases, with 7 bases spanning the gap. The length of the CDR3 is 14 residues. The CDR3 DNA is TGTGCCAGCAGCCAAGTGTCACTCACAGATACGCAGTATTTT. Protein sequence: CASSQVSLTDTQYF.

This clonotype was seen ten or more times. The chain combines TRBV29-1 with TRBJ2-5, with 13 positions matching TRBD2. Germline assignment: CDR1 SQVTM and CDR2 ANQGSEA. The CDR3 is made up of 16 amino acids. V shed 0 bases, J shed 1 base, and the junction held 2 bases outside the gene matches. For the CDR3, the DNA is TGCAGCGTTGAAGAGGGACTAGCGGGGCCCCAAGAGACCCAGTACTTC. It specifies CSVEEGLAGPQETQYF.

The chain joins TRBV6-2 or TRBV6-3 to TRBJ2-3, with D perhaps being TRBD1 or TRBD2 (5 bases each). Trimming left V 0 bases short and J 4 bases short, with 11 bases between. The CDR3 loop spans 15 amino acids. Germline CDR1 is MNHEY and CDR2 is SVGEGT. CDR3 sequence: CASSYSLGDADTQYF. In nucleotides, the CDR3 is TGTGCCAGCAGTTACTCGTTGGGGGATGCAGATACGCAGTATTTT.

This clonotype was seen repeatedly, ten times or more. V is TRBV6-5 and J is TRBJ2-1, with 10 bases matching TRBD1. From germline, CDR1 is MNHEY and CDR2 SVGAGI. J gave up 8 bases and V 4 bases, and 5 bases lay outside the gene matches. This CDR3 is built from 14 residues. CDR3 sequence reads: CASSFGTGVDEQFF. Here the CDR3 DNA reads TGTGCCAGCAGTTTCGGGACAGGGGTGGATGAGCAGTTCTTC.

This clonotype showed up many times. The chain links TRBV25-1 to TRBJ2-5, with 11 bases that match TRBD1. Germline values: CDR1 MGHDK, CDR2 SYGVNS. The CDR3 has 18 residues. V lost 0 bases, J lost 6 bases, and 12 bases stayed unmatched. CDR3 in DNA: TGTGCCAGCAGTGAATATAAGGGACAGGGGGTAAGGGCACAGACCCAGTACTTC. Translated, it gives CASSEYKGQGVRAQTQYF.

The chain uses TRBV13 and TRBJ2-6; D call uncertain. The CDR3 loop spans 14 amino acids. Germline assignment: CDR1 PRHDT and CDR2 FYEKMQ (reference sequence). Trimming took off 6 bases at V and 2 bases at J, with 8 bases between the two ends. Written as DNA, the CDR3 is TGTGCCAGCAGGGACGGCCCTGGGGCCAACGTCCTGACTTTC. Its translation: CASRDGPGANVLTF. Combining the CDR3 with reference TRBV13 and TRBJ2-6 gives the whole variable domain AAGVIQSPRHLIKEKRETATLKCYPIPRHDTVYWYQQGPGQDPQFLISFYEKMQSDKGSIPDRFSAQQFSDYHSELNMSSLELGDSALYFCASRDGPGANVLTFGAGSRLTVL.

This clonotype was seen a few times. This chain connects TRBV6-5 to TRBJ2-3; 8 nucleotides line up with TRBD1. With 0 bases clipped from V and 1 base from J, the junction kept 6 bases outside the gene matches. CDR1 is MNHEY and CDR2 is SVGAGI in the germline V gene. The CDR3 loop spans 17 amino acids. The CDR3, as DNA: TGTGCCAGCAGTTACTCGGCCTCAGGGGGCGGCACAGATACGCAGTATTTT. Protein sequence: CASSYSASGGGTDTQYF.

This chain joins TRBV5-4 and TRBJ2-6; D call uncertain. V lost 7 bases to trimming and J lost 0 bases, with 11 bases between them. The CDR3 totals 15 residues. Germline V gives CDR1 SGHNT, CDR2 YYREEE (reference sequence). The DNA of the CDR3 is TGTGCCAGCTTCGTCGAGGACTCTGGGGCCAACGTCCTGACTTTC. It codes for CASFVEDSGANVLTF.

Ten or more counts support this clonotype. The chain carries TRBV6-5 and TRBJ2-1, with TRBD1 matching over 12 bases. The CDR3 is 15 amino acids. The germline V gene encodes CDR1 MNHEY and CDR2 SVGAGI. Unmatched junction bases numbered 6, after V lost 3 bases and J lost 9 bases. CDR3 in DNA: TGTGCCAGCAGTTATAGGGACAGGGGGCGGGCTGAGCAGTTCTTC. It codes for CASSYRDRGRAEQFF.

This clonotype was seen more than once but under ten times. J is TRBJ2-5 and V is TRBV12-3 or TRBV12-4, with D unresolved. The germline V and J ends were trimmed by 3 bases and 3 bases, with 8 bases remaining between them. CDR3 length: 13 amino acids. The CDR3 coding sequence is TGTGCCAGCAGTTTTCCCAGCGAAGAGACCCAGTACTTC. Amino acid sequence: CASSFPSEETQYF.